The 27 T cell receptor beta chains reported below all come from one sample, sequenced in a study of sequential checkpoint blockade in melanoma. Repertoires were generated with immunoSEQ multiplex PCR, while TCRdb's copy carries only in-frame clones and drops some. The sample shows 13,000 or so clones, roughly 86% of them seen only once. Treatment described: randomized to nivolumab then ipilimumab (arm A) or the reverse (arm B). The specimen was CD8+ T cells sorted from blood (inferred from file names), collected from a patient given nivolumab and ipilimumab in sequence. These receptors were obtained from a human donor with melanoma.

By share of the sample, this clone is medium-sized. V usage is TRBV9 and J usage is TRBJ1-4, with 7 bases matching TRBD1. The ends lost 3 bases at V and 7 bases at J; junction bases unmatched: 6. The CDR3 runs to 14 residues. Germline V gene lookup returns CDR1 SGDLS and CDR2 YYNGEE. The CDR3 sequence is CASSETGSAEKLFF. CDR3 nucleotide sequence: TGTGCCAGCAGCGAGACAGGGTCGGCTGAAAAACTGTTTTTT.

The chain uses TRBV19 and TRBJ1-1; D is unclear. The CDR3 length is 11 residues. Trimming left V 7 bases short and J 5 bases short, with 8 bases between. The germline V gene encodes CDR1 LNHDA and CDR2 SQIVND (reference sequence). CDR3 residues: CASNVRTEAFF. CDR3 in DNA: TGTGCCAGTAACGTACGGACTGAAGCTTTCTTT.

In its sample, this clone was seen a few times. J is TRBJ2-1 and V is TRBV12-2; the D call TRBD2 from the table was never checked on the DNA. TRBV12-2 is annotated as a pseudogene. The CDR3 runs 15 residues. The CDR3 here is CASRPTSGGFNEQFF. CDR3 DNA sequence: TGTGCAAGTCGCCCAACTAGCGGGGGGTTCAATGAGCAGTTCTTC.

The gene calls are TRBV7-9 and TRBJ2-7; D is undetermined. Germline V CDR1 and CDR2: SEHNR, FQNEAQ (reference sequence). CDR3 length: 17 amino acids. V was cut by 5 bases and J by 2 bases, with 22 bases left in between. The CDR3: CASSNDKHAERAYEQYF. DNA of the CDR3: TGTGCCAGCAGCAACGATAAACACGCCGAACGGGCCTACGAGCAGTACTTC.

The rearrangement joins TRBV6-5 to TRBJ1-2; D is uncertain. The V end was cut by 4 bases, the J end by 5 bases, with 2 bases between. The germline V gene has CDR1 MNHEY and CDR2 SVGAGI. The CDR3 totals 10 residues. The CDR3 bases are TGTGCCAGCAGTTCGTATGGCTACACCTTC. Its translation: CASSSYGYTF.

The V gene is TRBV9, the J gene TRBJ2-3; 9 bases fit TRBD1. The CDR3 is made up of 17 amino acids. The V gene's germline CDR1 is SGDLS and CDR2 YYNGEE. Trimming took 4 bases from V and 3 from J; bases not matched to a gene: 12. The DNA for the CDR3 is TGTGCCAGCAGCCAAACACCTCGGGGACAGGGAACAGATACGCAGTATTTT. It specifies CASSQTPRGQGTDTQYF.

This chain's CDR3 is CASSSEAGNQPQHF. The DNA for the CDR3 is TGCGCCAGCAGCTCCGAGGCGGGAAATCAGCCCCAGCATTTT. The genes are TRBV5-1 and TRBJ1-5; D gene ambiguous. This CDR3 is 14 amino acids long. Trimming left V 3 bases short and J 4 bases short, with 11 bases between. Germline CDR1 is SGHRS and CDR2 is YFSETQ.

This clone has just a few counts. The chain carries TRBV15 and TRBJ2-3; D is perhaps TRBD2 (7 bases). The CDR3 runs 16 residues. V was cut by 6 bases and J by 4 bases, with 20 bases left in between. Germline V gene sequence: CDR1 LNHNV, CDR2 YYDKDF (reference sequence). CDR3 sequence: CATSKLEGGSSDTQYF. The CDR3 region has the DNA TGTGCCACCAGTAAGCTTGAGGGGGGGTCCTCAGATACGCAGTATTTT.

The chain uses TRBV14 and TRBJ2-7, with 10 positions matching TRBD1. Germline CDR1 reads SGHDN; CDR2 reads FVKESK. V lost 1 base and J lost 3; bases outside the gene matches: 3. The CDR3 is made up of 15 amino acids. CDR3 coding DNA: TGTGCCAGCAGCCAAGGCGGGACAGGGGACTACGAGCAGTACTTC. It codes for CASSQGGTGDYEQYF.

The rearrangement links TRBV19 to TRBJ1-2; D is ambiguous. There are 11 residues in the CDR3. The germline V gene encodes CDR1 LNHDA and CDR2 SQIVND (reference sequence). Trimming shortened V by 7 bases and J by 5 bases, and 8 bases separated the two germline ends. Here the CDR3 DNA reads TGTGCCAGTAACAGTTTTTATGGCTACACCTTC. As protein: CASNSFYGYTF. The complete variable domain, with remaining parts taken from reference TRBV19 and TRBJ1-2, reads DGGITQSPKYLFRKEGQNVTLSCEQNLNHDAMYWYRQDPGQGLRLIYYSQIVNDFQKGDIAEGYSVSREKKESFPLTVTSAQKNPTAFYLCASNSFYGYTFGSGTRLTVV.

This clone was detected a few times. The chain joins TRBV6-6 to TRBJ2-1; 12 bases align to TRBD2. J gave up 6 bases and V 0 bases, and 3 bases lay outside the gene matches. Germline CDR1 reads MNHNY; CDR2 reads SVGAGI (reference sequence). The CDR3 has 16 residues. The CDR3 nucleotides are TGTGCCAGCAGTTACTCTTCTAGCGGGAGGGGCAATGAGCAGTTCTTC. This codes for CASSYSSSGRGNEQFF.

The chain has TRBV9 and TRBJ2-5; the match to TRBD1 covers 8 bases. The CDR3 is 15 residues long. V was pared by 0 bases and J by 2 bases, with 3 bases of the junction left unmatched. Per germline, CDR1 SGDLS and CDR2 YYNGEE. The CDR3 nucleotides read TGTGCCAGCAGCGTAGCTACAGGGGGGCAAGAGACCCAGTACTTC. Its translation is CASSVATGGQETQYF.

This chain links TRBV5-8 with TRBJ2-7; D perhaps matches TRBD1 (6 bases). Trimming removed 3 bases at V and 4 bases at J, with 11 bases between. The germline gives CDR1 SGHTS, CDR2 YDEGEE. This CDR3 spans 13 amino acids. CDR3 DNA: TGTGCCAGCAGCTGGGTGGACAGTTACGAGCAGTACTTC. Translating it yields CASSWVDSYEQYF.

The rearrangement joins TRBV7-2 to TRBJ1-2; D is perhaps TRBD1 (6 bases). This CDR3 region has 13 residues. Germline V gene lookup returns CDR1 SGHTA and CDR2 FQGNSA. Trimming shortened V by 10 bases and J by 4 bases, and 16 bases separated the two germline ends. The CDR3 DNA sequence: TGTGCCAAAGAACAGGGCTTGTTCTATGGCTACACCTTC. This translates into CAKEQGLFYGYTF.

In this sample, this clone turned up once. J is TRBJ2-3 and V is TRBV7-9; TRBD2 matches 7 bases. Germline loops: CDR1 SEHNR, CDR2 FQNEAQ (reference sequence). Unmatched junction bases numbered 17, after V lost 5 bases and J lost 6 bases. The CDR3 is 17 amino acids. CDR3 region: CASSHPGERGSSDTQYF. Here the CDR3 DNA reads TGTGCCAGCAGCCACCCCGGAGAGCGGGGATCTTCCGATACGCAGTATTTT.

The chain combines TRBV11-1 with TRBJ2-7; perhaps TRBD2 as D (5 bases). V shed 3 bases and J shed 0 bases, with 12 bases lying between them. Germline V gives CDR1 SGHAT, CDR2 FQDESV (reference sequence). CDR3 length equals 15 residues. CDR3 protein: CASSLGAGPSYEQYF. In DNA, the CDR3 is TGTGCCAGCAGCTTGGGTGCGGGCCCCTCCTACGAGCAGTACTTC.

For the CDR3, the DNA is TGCGCCAGCAGCTTGGAACGGGGTAGTCAGCCCCAGCATTTT. This sequence encodes CASSLERGSQPQHF. This chain links TRBV5-1 with TRBJ1-5; D unresolved. The CDR3 has 14 residues. Germline V gives CDR1 SGHRS, CDR2 YFSETQ. Trimming removed 0 bases at V and 6 bases at J, with 10 bases between. Together with reference TRBV5-1 and TRBJ1-5, the CDR3 gives the full variable domain: KAGVTQTPRYLIKTRGQQVTLSCSPISGHRSVSWYQQTPGQGLQFLFEYFSETQRNKGNFPGRFSGRQFSNSRSEMNVSTLELGDSALYLCASSLERGSQPQHFGDGTRLSIL.

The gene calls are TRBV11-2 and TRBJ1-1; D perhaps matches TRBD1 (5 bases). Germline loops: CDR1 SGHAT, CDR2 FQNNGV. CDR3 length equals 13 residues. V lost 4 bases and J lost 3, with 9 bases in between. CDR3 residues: CASSWGIDTEAFF. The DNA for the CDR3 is TGTGCCAGCAGCTGGGGCATTGACACTGAAGCTTTCTTT.

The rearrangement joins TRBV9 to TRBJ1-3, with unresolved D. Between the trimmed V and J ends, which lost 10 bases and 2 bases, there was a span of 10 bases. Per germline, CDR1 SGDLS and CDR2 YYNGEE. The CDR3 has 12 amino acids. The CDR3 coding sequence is TGTGCCTCTAGCGGAACTGGAAACACCATATATTTT. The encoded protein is CASSGTGNTIYF.

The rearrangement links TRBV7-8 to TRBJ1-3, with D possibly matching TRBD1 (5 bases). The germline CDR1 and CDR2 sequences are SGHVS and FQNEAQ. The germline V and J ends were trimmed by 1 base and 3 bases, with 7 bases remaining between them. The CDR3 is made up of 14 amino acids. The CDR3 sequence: CASSLGGGGNTIYF. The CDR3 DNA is TGTGCCAGCAGCTTAGGGGGGGGTGGAAACACCATATATTTT.

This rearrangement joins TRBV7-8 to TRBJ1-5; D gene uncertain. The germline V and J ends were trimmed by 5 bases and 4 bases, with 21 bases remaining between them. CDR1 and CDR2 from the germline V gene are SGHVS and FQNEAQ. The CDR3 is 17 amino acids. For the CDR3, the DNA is TGTGCCAGCAGCACTAGCGTTCTCTTTGGGTCAAATCAGCCCCAGCATTTT. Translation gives CASSTSVLFGSNQPQHF.

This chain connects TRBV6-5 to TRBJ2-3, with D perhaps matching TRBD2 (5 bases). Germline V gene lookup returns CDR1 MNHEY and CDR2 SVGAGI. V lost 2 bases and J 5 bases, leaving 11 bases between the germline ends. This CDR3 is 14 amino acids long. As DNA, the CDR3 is TGTGCCAGCAGTTACGAGGGCCCGGAAGATACGCAGTATTTT. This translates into CASSYEGPEDTQYF.

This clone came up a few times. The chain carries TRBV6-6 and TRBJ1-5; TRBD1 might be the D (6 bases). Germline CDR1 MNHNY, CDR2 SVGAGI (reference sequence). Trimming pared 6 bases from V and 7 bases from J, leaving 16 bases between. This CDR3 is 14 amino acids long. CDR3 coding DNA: TGTGCCAGCAGCCCCCAGGGGCCGCGACAGCCCCAGCATTTT. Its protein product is CASSPQGPRQPQHF.

The CDR3 bases are TGCAGCGTTAGGGGGGAGGGCCTGTCAGATACGCAGTATTTT. Translating gives CSVRGEGLSDTQYF. The chain recombines TRBV29-1 with TRBJ2-3; a possible D gene is TRBD2 (7 bases). The germline V gene has CDR1 SQVTM and CDR2 ANQGSEA. V was trimmed by 5 bases and J by 4 bases, leaving 16 bases between them. The CDR3 runs 14 residues.

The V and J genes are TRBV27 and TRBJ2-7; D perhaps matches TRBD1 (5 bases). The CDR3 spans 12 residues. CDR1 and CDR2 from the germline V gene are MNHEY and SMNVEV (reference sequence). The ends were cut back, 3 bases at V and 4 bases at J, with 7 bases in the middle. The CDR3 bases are TGTGCCAGCAGTTTTAGGGGTTACGAGCAGTACTTC. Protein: CASSFRGYEQYF.

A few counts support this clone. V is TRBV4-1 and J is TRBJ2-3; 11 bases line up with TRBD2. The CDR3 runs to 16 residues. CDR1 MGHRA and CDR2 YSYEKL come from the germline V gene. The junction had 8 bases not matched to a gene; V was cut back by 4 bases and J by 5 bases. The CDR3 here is CASSPSSGGFRDTQYF. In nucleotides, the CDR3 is TGCGCCAGCAGCCCCTCTAGCGGGGGGTTTAGAGATACGCAGTATTTT.

The CDR3 loop reads CASSLSQLLSYEQYF. The DNA for the CDR3 is TGTGCCAGCAGTTTATCACAGCTCCTCTCCTACGAGCAGTACTTC. V is TRBV27 and J is TRBJ2-7; D is unclear. The CDR3 is 15 residues long. V was clipped by 0 bases and J by 0 bases, with 9 bases between them. CDR1 is MNHEY, CDR2 SMNVEV, per germline (reference sequence).